The present T cell receptor (beta chain) was sequenced within a study of neoadjuvant anti-PD-1 for oral cavity cancer. Study as a whole: Non-progressing patients received a fourth nivolumab dose near day 43, then surgery on days 50-56.

The CDR3 length is 15 residues. V lost 1 base to trimming and J lost 5 bases, with 15 bases between them. In germline, CDR1 is SGHRS, CDR2 YFSETQ. With regard to this clone: The target antigen is unknown.

Sample time point: after neoadjuvant nivolumab, at surgical resection. The patients had HPV-negative, locally advanced oral cavity squamous cell carcinoma. Sequencing was performed with immunoSEQ multiplex PCR; in TCRdb, only in-frame clones are kept and a portion is missing. The table records approximately 8,800 clones, 64% of them present only once. Study-wide results and caveats: Higher pretreatment Treg/Th17 ratios tracked higher pretreatment blood clonality.

Specimen: PBMCs, collected after nivolumab (anti-PD-1) treatment. This clonotype originated in a person between 40 and 85 years old with oral cavity squamous cell carcinoma. This chain connects TRBV5-1 to TRBJ1-1, with D hard to call. CDR3 coding DNA: TGCGCCAGCAGCTTGCGTGGTCCCCCTGGGACTGAAGCTTTCTTT. This sequence encodes CASSLRGPPGTEAFF.